This T cell receptor (beta chain) was sequenced for a study of blood T cells in healthy people across ages (dated by TCRdb to between 2014 and 2017). Context from the whole study: In model experiments, template switching captured roughly one uniquely barcoded TCR beta cDNA molecule for every two T cells. For two donors (one aged 18 to 29 and one aged 80 or older), the study analyzed two additional independent replicas of 1 million unique cDNA reads from the same blood draw. The donors were divided into four age groups: young (average around 17 years), middle-aged (approximately 41), aged (about 56) and long-lived (about 79). Age-related changes in TCR beta repertoire diversity were measured in the study by deep sequencing normalized with unique cDNA molecular identifiers.

CDR1 and CDR2 are read off the germline V gene (reference sequence) as MNHEY and SMNVEV. V gives up 6 bases and J gives up 0 bases, and the segment between their germline ends measures 6 bases. The CDR3 goes from the cysteine to the phenylalanine over 13 residues. Only the CDR3 portion is preserved as DNA: 39 bases, with reading frame beginning at the first base. This clonotype came up a few times. This clone's antigen is unknown. Base quality data are lacking; no much larger clone is found one base away. Donors were around 37 systemically healthy Caucasian individuals from Russia aged roughly 6 to 100 years. Roughly 10 milliliters of peripheral blood were drawn from each donor into EDTA-treated Vacutainer tubes. Ficoll-Paque density-gradient centrifugation was used to isolate PBMCs, with at least 6.5 million per sample. Total RNA was extracted from PBMCs with Trizol reagent, with at least 5 micrograms obtained per sample. The percentages of naive CD45RAhigh/CD27high T cells were determined by flow cytometry on a PBMC aliquot from every donor.

Libraries were made using 5' RACE. The instrument given in TCRdb is Illumina HiSeq 2500. A second PCR of roughly 7 to 11 cycles was performed with a sample-barcoded 5' primer and a J-beta primer mix. A template-switch 5' adaptor carrying 12 random nucleotides introduced a unique molecular identifier onto each TCR beta cDNA molecule. Each sample yielded at least 2.5 million CDR3-containing paired-end reads. First-strand cDNA synthesis was performed from all RNA using the Mint cDNA synthesis kit, with priming by a TRBC-specific oligonucleotide. After uracil-DNA glycosylase treatment, a first 18-cycle PCR used universal primers M1SS and BC2_uni_R on all cDNA. Regarding the original processing steps: Each sample was normalized by randomly selecting 1 million high-quality reads, each carrying a distinct molecular identifier. Instead of being binned into consensus sequences, reads with shared molecular identifiers were discarded. MiTCR, run with a Q25 quality threshold and the strictest error-elimination algorithm, handled CDR3 identification, clonotype clustering and error correction. A nonparametric unseen species model using Euler transformation provided a lower-bound estimate of total TCR beta diversity. Using fastp at Q25 and MiXCR, TCRdb reprocessed the public reads and kept productive beta chains. Each entry is one CDR3 protein sequence, shown with its most common DNA and genes. For this entry, the V and J calls and clone size follow TCRdb and not the study's own pipeline. The sample has roughly 500,000 distinct CDR3 sequences on record, nearly 25% of them singletons. The biggest ten clones account for roughly 9% of the sample.

The study at large found these results: As age increased, observed TCR beta diversity per million T cells dropped in a roughly linear way, and a significant reduction was already evident by age roughly 36. The CMV infection status of donors was not known, potentially confounding age-related changes in expanded clonotypes. Estimates of total diversity from one million sequenced T cells were regarded as lower bounds and underestimates. There was a strong correlation between observed TCR beta diversity and the percentage of naive T cells measured by flow cytometry. Since profiling was done on bulk unsorted PBMCs, naive and antigen-experienced compartments could not be conclusively compared. Compared with the aged group, the long-lived group had more naive CD4+ T cells, fewer expanded clones and increased TCR diversity, suggesting age selection.

These sequences were also reported in another study, on T cells of mothers and their children. From that second study: The donors were nine systemically healthy Caucasian individuals, made up of three mothers and their six children. cDNA synthesis consumed the entire amount of extracted RNA, loaded at about 1.5 ug RNA in each 15 ul reaction. In the second PCR, sample barcodes and 2-4 random nucleotides were introduced via the M1S primer. More than 9 million TCR beta CDR3 reads were obtained from each mother, and about 3 million reads were obtained from each child. TCR recombination output is similarly shaped by thymic selection in related and unrelated pairs, with a minor effect exerted by inherited differences. Normalized repertoire overlap was always slightly but never significantly higher in related than unrelated mother-child pairs. Persistent microchimeric T cell clones were not detected, at a sensitivity of about 90 clones per million clonotypes. In the study, deep NGS was used to compare the TCR beta repertoires of mothers and children, and features distinguishing related mother-child pairs from unrelated individuals were sought. The mean age was around 42 +/- 4 years for the mothers and approximately 11 +/- 4 years for the children. After adapters were ligated using NEBNext reagents, the libraries underwent 100+100 nt paired-end sequencing on an Illumina HiSeq 2000. To prevent cross-contamination, the mother and child libraries were prepared a month apart and were sequenced in separate runs. Each donor had between about 450,000 and 2,100,000 distinct TCR beta clonotypes identified. Naive TCR beta clonotypes were estimated from low-frequency clonotypes matched to each donor's FACS-determined naive share, without sorting.

The sequenced sample consisted of blood. The rearranged chain carries TRBV27 and TRBJ2-1; the D gene is unclear. The sequence derives from a boy younger than 18 in good health. The DNA sequence is TGTGCCAGCAGCTCACCCTCCTACAATGAGCAGTTCTTC. This sequence encodes CASSSPSYNEQFF.